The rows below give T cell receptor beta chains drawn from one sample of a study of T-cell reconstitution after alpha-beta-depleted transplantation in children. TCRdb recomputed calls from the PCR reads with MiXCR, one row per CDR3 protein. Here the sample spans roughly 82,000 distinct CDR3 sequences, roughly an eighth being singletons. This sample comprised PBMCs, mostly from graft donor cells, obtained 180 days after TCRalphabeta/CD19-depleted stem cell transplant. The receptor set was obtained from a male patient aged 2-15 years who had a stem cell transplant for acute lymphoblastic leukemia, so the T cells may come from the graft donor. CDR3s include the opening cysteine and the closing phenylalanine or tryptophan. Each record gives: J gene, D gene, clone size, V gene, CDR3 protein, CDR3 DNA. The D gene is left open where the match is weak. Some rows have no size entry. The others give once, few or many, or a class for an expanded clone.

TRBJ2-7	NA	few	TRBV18	CASSPPDRTYEQYF	TGTGCCAGCTCACCACCCGACAGAACCTACGAGCAGTACTTC
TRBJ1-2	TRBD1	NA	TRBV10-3	CAIRSPGGANGYTF	TGTGCCATCAGGTCCCCAGGGGGAGCGAATGGCTACACCTTC
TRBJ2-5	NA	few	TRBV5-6	CASSLRAIQETQYF	TGTGCCAGCAGCTTGAGGGCGATCCAAGAGACCCAGTACTTC
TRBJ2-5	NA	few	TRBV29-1	CSVSHETQYF	TGCAGCGTCTCGCATGAGACCCAGTACTTC
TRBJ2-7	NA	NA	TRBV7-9	CASSLADPYEQYF	TGTGCCAGCAGCTTAGCGGACCCCTACGAGCAGTACTTC
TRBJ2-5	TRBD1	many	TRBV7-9	CASSLVQGAKETQYF	TGTGCCAGCAGCTTAGTACAGGGGGCGAAAGAGACCCAGTACTTC
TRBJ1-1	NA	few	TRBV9	CASSVNPTGNTEAFF	TGTGCCAGCAGCGTAAACCCGACAGGGAACACTGAAGCTTTCTTT
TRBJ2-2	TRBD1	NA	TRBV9	CASSARGQGLNTGELFF	TGTGCCAGCAGCGCCAGAGGACAGGGCTTGAACACCGGGGAGCTGTTTTTT
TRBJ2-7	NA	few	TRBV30	CAWSMDPLDSYEQYF	TGTGCCTGGAGTATGGACCCCCTGGACTCCTACGAGCAGTACTTC
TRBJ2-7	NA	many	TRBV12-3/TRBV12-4	CASSPRVYEQYF	TGTGCCAGCAGCCCCCGGGTCTACGAGCAGTACTTC
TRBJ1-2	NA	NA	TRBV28	CASSLKRGYGYTF	TGTGCCAGCAGTTTAAAAAGGGGCTATGGCTACACCTTC
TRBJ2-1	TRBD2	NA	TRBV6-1	CASTDRAGPQFYNEQFF	TGTGCCAGCACCGACCGAGCGGGACCCCAATTTTACAATGAGCAGTTCTTC
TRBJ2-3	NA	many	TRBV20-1	CSARTALRKARDTQYF	TGCAGTGCTCGGACAGCTCTAAGGAAGGCGAGGGATACGCAGTATTTT
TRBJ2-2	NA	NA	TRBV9	CASSVDRVRTGELFF	TGTGCCAGCAGCGTAGACAGGGTACGCACCGGGGAGCTGTTTTTT
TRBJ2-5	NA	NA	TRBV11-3	CASSLYGGAAQYF	TGTGCCAGCAGCTTGTACGGCGGGGCGGCCCAGTACTTC
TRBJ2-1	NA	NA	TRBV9	CASSQRTLLSYNEQFF	TGTGCCAGCAGCCAAAGGACCCTTCTCTCCTACAATGAGCAGTTCTTC
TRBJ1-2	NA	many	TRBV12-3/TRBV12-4	CASSFAGDGYTF	TGTGCCAGCAGTTTTGCAGGCGATGGCTACACCTTC
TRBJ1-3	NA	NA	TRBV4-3	CASSQEGVQGRNTIYF	TGCGCCAGCAGCCAAGAAGGGGTACAGGGCCGAAACACCATATATTTT
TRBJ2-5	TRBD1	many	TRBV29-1	CSVSGQGPLQETQYF	TGCAGCGTTTCGGGACAGGGACCCCTCCAAGAGACCCAGTACTTC
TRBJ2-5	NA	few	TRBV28	CASTIEGWETQYF	TGTGCCAGCACCATAGAGGGTTGGGAGACCCAGTACTTC
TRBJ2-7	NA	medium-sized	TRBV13	CASSPLPGGAWYEQYF	TGTGCCAGCAGCCCCTTACCTGGGGGCGCTTGGTACGAGCAGTACTTC
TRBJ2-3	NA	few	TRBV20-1	CSAEGLDPTDTQYF	TGCAGTGCTGAGGGACTCGACCCCACAGATACGCAGTATTTT
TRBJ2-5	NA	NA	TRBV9	CASSAEVTGRGRNQYF	TGTGCCAGCAGCGCCGAGGTTACCGGCAGGGGACGTAACCAGTACTTC
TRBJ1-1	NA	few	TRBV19	CGTGMGTEAFF	TGTGGAACAGGGATGGGCACTGAAGCTTTCTTT
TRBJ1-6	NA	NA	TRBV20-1	CSATTGGIHPSTF	NA
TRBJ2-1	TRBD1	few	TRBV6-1	CATTRDSVYNEQFF	TGTGCCACCACACGGGACAGCGTTTACAATGAGCAGTTCTTC
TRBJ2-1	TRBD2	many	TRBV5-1	CASSLERGGYNEQFF	TGCGCCAGCAGCTTGGAGCGGGGGGGGTACAATGAGCAGTTCTTC
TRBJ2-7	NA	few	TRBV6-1	CASKPGTYSYEQYF	TGTGCCAGCAAACCAGGGACCTACTCCTACGAGCAGTACTTC
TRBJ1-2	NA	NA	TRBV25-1	CASSSAAALNYGYTF	TGTGCCAGCAGTTCGGCGGCGGCCCTAAACTATGGCTACACCTTC
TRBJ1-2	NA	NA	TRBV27	CASSHAREYGYTF	TGTGCCAGCAGTCACGCGAGGGAATATGGCTACACCTTC
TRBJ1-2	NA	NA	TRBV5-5	CASSLVADYGYTF	TGTGCCAGCAGCTTGGTGGCGGACTATGGCTACACCTTC
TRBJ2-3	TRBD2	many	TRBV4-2	CASSLSGGTDTQYF	TGTGCCAGCAGCCTAAGCGGGGGCACAGATACGCAGTATTTT
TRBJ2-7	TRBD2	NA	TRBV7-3	CASSLTGLAGGFSYEQYF	TGTGCCAGCAGCTTAACGGGGCTAGCGGGGGGTTTCTCCTACGAGCAGTACTTC
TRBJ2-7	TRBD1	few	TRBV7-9	CASSLRGGRSYEQYF	TGTGCCAGCAGCTTAAGAGGGGGCCGATCCTACGAGCAGTACTTC
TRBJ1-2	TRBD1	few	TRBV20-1	CSARDQDRAGYGYTF	TGCAGTGCTAGAGATCAGGACAGGGCTGGCTATGGCTACACCTTC
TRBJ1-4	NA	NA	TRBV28	CASSTDEGETGTNEKLFF	TGTGCCAGCAGTACTGACGAGGGAGAGACCGGGACTAATGAAAAACTGTTTTTT
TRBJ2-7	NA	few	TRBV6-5	CASSSGPREQYF	TGTGCCAGCAGTTCGGGACCCCGCGAGCAGTACTTC
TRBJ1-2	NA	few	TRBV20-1	CSARGRRAGAYGYTF	TGCAGTGCTAGAGGGAGAAGGGCGGGGGCCTATGGCTACACCTTC
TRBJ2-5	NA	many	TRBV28	CASSFWGHQETQYF	TGTGCCAGCAGTTTCTGGGGACACCAAGAGACCCAGTACTTC
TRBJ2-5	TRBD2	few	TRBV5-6	CASSLMGPSGGVQETQYF	TGTGCCAGCAGCTTGATGGGGCCTAGCGGGGGGGTTCAAGAGACCCAGTACTTC
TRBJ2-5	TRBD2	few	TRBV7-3	CASSFSGRAVIETQYF	TGTGCCAGCAGCTTTAGCGGGAGGGCCGTGATAGAGACCCAGTACTTC
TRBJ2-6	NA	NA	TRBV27	CASRLGQGFGANVLTF	TGTGCCAGCAGACTAGGCCAGGGTTTCGGGGCCAACGTCCTGACTTTC
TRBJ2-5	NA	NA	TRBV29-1	CSVGGSEGETQHF	TGCAGCGTTGGGGGGTCGGAAGGAGAGACCCAGCACTTC
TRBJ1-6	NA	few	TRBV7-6	CASSEGPMNSPLHF	TGTGCCAGCAGCGAGGGACCGATGAATTCACCCCTCCACTTT
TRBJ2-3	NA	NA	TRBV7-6	CASSLIVRGDTQYF	TGTGCCAGCAGCTTAATCGTCCGGGGGGATACGCAGTATTTT
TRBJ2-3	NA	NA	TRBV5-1	CASSARYSTDTQYF	TGCGCCAGCAGCGCCCGCTATAGCACAGATACGCAGTATTTT
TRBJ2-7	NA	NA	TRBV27	CASSFGGPSYEQYF	TGTGCCAGCAGCTTCGGCGGGCCCTCCTACGAGCAGTACTTC
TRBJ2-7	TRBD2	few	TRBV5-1	CASKLAGSYEQYF	TGCGCCAGCAAACTAGCGGGGTCCTACGAGCAGTACTTC
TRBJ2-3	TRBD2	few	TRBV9	CASSDGLAASTDTQYF	TGTGCCAGCAGTGACGGACTAGCGGCCTCCACAGATACGCAGTATTTT
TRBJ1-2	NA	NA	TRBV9	CASSPSGRGGYTF	TGTGCCAGCAGCCCTTCGGGGAGAGGTGGCTACACCTTC
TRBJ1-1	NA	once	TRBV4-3	CASSQGPYTEAFF	TGCGCCAGCAGCCAAGGGCCATACACTGAAGCTTTCTTT
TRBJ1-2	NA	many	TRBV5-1	CASSLQDGRINYGYTF	TGCGCCAGCAGCCTGCAAGACGGACGGATAAACTATGGCTACACCTTC
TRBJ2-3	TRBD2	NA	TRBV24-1	CATSGRLAGGTDTQYF	TGTGCCACCAGTGGTAGACTAGCGGGGGGCACAGATACGCAGTATTTT
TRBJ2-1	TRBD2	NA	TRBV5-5	CASSLPAGGPNEQFF	TGTGCCAGCAGCTTACCAGCGGGGGGGCCAAATGAGCAGTTCTTC
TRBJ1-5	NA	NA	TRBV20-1	CSARGVSQPQHF	TGCAGTGCTAGAGGCGTTTCTCAGCCCCAGCATTTT
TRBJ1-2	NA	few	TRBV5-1	CASNVPGKALFYGYTF	TGCGCCAGCAACGTACCCGGCAAGGCCTTATTCTATGGCTACACCTTC
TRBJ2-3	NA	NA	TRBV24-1	CATNPRVF	TGTGCCACCAACCCTCGCGTGTTT